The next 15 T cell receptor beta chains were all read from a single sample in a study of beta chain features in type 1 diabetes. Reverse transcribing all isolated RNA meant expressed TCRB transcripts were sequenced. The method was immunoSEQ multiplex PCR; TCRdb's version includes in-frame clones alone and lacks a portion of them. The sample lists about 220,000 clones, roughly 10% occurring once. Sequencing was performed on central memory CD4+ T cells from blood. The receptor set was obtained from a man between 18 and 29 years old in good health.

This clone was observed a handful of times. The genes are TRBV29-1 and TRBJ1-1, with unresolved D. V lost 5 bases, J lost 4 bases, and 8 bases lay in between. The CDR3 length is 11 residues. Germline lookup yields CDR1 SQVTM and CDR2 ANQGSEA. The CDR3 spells CSVFARTEAFF. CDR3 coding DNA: TGCAGCGTTTTCGCCCGCACTGAAGCTTTCTTT.

CDR3 coding DNA: TGTGCCAGCATCCTAGCGGGAGGGCCTGGCACCGGGGAGCTGTTTTTT. Protein product: CASILAGGPGTGELFF. The V and J genes are TRBV5-6 and TRBJ2-2, with TRBD2 matching over 12 bases. This CDR3 region has 16 residues. The V gene end was trimmed by 6 bases and the J gene end by 4 bases; junction bases not matched to a gene: 7. Germline-derived CDR1 and CDR2 are SGHDT and YYEEEE.

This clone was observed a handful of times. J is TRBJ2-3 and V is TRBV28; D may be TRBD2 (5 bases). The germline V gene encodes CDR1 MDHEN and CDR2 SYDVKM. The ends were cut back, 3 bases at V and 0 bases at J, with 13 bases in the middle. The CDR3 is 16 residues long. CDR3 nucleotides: TGTGCCAGCAGTTTGGGTTTAGCGCGAAGCACAGATACGCAGTATTTT. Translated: CASSLGLARSTDTQYF.

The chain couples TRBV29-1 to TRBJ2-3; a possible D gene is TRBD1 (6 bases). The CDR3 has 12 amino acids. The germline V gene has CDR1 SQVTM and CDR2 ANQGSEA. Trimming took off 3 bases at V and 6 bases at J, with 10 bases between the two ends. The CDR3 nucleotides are TGCAGCGTTGATGCAGGGGAGGATACGCAGTATTTT. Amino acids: CSVDAGEDTQYF.

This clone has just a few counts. The CDR3 region is CAWSFSRADTQYF. In DNA, the CDR3 is TGTGCCTGGAGTTTCTCTAGAGCAGATACGCAGTATTTT. The V gene is TRBV30, the J gene TRBJ2-3; D is uncertain. The germline gives CDR1 GTSNPN, CDR2 SVGIG (reference sequence). V shed 2 bases and J shed 4 bases, with 10 bases lying between them. The CDR3 is 13 amino acids. The full variable domain, rest sourced from reference TRBV30 and TRBJ2-3, is SQTIHQWPATLVQPVGSPLSLECTVEGTSNPNLYWYRQAAGRGLQLLFYSVGIGQISSEVPQNLSASRPQDRQFILSSKKLLLSDSGFYLCAWSFSRADTQYFGPGTRLTVL.

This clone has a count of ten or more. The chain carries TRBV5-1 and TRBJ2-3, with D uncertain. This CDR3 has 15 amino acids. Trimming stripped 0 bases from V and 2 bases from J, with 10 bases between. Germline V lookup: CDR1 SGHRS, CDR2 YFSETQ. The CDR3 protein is CASSLGAGFTDTQYF. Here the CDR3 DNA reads TGCGCCAGCAGCTTGGGTGCCGGATTCACAGATACGCAGTATTTT.

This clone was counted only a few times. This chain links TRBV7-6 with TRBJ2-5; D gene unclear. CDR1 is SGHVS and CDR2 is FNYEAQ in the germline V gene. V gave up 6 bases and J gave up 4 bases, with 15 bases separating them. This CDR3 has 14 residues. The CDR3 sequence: CASSSPLNGETQYF. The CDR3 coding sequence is TGTGCCAGCAGTTCCCCTCTAAACGGAGAGACCCAGTACTTC.

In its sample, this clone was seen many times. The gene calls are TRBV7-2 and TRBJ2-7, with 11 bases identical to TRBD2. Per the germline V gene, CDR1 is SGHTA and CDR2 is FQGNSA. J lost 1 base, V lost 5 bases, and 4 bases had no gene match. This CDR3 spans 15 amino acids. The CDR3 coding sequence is TGTGCCAGCAGCCCGGGACTAGCGGATTCCTACGAGCAGTACTTC. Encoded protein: CASSPGLADSYEQYF.

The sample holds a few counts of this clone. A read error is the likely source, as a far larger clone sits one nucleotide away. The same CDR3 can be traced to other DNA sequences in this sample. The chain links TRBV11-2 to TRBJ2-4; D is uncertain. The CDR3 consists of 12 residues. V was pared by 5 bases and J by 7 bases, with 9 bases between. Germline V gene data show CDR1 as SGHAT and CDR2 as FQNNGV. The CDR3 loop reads CASSPRSNIQYF. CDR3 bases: TGTGCCAGCAGCCCACGCTCCAACATTCAGTACTTC.

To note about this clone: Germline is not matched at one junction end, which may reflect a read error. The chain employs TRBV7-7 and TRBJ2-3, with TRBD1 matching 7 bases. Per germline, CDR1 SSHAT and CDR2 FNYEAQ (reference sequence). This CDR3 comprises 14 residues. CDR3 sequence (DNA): TGTGCTAGCAGCTTAGGACAGGGCACAGATACGCAGTATTTT. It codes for CASSLGQGTDTQYF.

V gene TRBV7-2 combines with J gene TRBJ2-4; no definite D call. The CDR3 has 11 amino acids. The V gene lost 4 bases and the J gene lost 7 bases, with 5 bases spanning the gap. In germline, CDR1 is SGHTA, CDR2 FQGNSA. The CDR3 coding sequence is TGTGCCAGCAGCTCCGCTAACATTCAGTACTTC. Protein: CASSSANIQYF.

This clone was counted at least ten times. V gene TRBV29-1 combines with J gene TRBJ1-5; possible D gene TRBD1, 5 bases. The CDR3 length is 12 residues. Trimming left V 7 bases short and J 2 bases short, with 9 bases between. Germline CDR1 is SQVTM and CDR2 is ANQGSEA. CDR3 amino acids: CSAGAGNQPQHF. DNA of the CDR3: TGCAGCGCCGGGGCGGGCAATCAGCCCCAGCATTTT.

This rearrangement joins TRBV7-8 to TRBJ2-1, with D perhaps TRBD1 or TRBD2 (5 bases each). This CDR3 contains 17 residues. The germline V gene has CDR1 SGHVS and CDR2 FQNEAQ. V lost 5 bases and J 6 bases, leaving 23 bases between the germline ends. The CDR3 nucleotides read TGTGCCAGCAGCCCCGCCGGGGCCACGGGGCCTGCCAATGAGCAGTTCTTC. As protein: CASSPAGATGPANEQFF.

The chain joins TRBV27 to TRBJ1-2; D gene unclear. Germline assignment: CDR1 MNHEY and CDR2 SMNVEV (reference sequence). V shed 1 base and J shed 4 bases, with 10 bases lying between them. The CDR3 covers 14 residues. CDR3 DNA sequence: TGTGCCAGCAGTTTATGGCCCGGCGGCTATGGCTACACCTTC. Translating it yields CASSLWPGGYGYTF.

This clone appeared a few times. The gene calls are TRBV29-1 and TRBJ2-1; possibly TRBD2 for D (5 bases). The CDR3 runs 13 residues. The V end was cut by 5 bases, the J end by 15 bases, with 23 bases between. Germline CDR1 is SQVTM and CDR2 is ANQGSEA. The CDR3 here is CSVTRGLYVPPFF. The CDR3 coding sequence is TGCAGCGTTACCCGAGGGCTGTACGTTCCGCCGTTCTTC.